This entry is about one T cell receptor (beta chain). The antigen remains unidentified. This sample was taken from a study of shared clonotypes between healthy human individuals. Study-level results: A few donors shared approximately 5% of their naive CD4 clonotypes.

Germline CDR1 reads SQVTM; CDR2 reads ANQGSEA. There are 16 residues in the CDR3. Trimming cost V 5 bases and J 0 bases, with 16 bases left between them. Produced via immunoSEQ multiplex PCR; TCRdb's table is partial and in-frame only. Here the sample spans about 2.4 million clones, 80% to 95% being singletons. Sequenced input: naive CD4+ T cells from PBMCs. This sample's subset: CD45RA+ positively selected. The chain joins TRBV29-1 to TRBJ1-4; no firm D call. The receptor's source is a man aged 18 to 30 in good health. Some clones in this sample may be carry-over from other donors' samples. CDR3 coding DNA: TGCAGCGTTCTATTCGTACGGCTTACAACTAATGAAAAACTGTTTTTT. As protein: CSVLFVRLTTNEKLFF.